This TCR beta chain was recorded in a study of T cells in localized non-small cell lung cancer. Study conclusions and caveats: Longer overall survival was associated with a higher density of T cells in the blood. Investigators sequenced only a single tumor region, leaving heterogeneity possible. Peak T cell clonality was found in uninvolved adjacent lung, exceeding tumor.

Libraries were prepared by immunoSEQ multiplex PCR; TCRdb keeps only in-frame clonotypes and omits some of them. The sample lists roughly 940 clones, approximately 25% occurring once. V was pared by 10 bases and J by 0 bases, with 13 bases between. This CDR3 contains 14 residues. Germline V gene lookup returns CDR1 MDHEN and CDR2 SYDVKM. This clone was recorded a few times. Its antigen remains unidentified. V is TRBV28 and J is TRBJ1-3; D call uncertain. The sequencing here drew on lung tumor tissue, taken before any cancer treatment. The clonotype was recovered from a woman aged 35-70 years with stage I squamous cell lung carcinoma. CDR3 DNA sequence: TGTGCCACCTCTCGACCGGACTCTGGAAACACCATATATTTT. Its protein product is CATSRPDSGNTIYF.